These T cell receptor beta chains were read from a single sample in a study of T cells after yellow fever vaccination. One entry per CDR3 protein results from TCRdb running MiXCR on the 5' RACE reads. The sample includes about 350,000 distinct CDR3 sequences, roughly 8% of them seen just once. Sequenced here: PBMCs, sampled about 41 days after the first yellow fever vaccination. These receptors were collected from a man younger than 30 who received the YFV17D yellow fever vaccine. Both conserved end residues are part of each CDR3.

v_call	j_call	cdr3_aa
TRBV27	TRBJ1-2	CASSPGTVYYGYTF
TRBV6-1	TRBJ1-1	CASSPQYYTEAFF
TRBV15	TRBJ2-7	CATSRDSLTSYEQYF
TRBV7-9	TRBJ1-2	CASSSQPQSLGYTF
TRBV10-3	TRBJ2-3	CATTGTDTQYF
TRBV29-1	TRBJ1-2	CSVEGTGKDYGYTF
TRBV7-2	TRBJ2-7	CASSLARSYEQYF
TRBV5-5	TRBJ1-2	CASSFGGNGYTF
TRBV18	TRBJ1-2	CASSPDTTGGNAYGYTF
TRBV12-3/TRBV12-4	TRBJ1-1	CASRNSPLNTEAFF
TRBV4-3	TRBJ2-7	CASSQRSQGVYEQYF
TRBV18	TRBJ1-4	CASSLNEGTDEKLFF
TRBV15	TRBJ1-2	CATSREYGVPENYGYTF